This T cell receptor (beta chain) originates from a study of T-cell reconstitution after alpha-beta-depleted transplantation in children (dated by TCRdb to the mid-2010s). In the study overall: The study quantitatively tracked T-cell immune reconstitution after TCRalphabeta/CD19-depleted allogeneic hematopoietic cell transplantation in children using TCR repertoire profiling.

This clonotype was recorded a few times. Its antigen specificity is not known. Per-base qualities were not stored, and no clone one base away is much larger. Receptor libraries were prepared by PCR. The sequencer was an Illumina HiSeq 2500. TCR library preparation used molecular barcoding, with unique molecular identifiers applied to normalize quantification of the TCRbeta repertoire. TCRdb ran its own pipeline on the public reads, namely fastp trimming at Q25 and MiXCR clone calling, and kept in-frame beta chains. For every CDR3 protein sequence, its rows merge into one entry that carries the most common genes and DNA. This sample comprises 350,000 to 400,000 distinct CDR3 sequences, approximately 20% of them detected only once. In total, the top ten clones hold less than 4.5% of the sample. V ends up 7 bases short and J 4 bases short, with an unmatched junction base count of 7. The germline V gene specifies MDHEN as CDR1 and SYDVKM as CDR2. Measured from the cysteine to the phenylalanine, the CDR3 is 15 residues long. CDR3 DNA is the only sequence kept; it has 45 bases, read in frame from the first base.

This sequence uses TRBV28 and TRBJ2-2; 9 central bases correspond to TRBD2. This TCR was recovered from a human donor who donated a stem cell graft to a child with acute myeloid leukemia. Here the sequenced sample was PBMCs from the stem cell graft donor, taken from the stem cell graft. The nucleotide sequence is given as TGTGCCAGCACCGATAGCGGGAGCGGCACCGGGGAGCTGTTTTTT. Its product reads: CASTDSGSGTGELFF.